This TCR beta chain was profiled in a study of T cell responses to AZD1222 COVID-19 vaccine. Sequencing used immunoSEQ multiplex PCR; TCRdb keeps in-frame clones, though not all of them. There are some 150,000 clones in the sample; more than 75% occur only once, and about 20% lies in the top ten. This clone was recorded once. Antigen unknown. Study outcomes and limitations: Spike-specific TCR breadth and depth were elevated following two AZD1222 doses. Most donors were white British and more were female, and clonal diversity was possibly underestimated. The study found vaccine-associated CD4 TCRs spanning spike, dominant at 160-218 and 743-854.

This clonotype was obtained from an adult in good health. This sample comprised peripheral blood, obtained on day 0 of AZD1222 vaccination.

The CDR3, as DNA: TGTGCCAGCAGCTCCTACGCCAACACTGAAGCTTTCTTT. It codes for CASSSYANTEAFF. The genes are TRBV7-2 and TRBJ1-1; D call uncertain. Germline CDR1 is SGHTA and CDR2 is FQGNSA. CDR3 size: 13 residues. V was clipped by 4 bases and J by 2 bases, with 8 bases between them.